Listed here are 9 T cell receptor beta chains from one sample, sequenced in a study of OX40 agonist ivuxolimab in advanced cancers. Produced via immunoSEQ multiplex PCR; TCRdb's table is partial and in-frame only. The table shows tens of thousands of clones, with approximately 92% occurring only once. Source: CD4+ or CD8+ T cells sorted from blood, taken in a trial of the OX40 agonist ivuxolimab. The origin of the receptors is an adult with an advanced solid tumor such as melanoma, head and neck, liver or kidney cancer.

The chain links TRBV4-2 to TRBJ2-1; the match to TRBD2 covers 8 bases. J was trimmed by 4 bases and V by 0 bases; bases with no gene match: 5. Germline V gene lookup returns CDR1 LGHNA and CDR2 YNFKEQ. This CDR3 region has 16 residues. Here the CDR3 DNA reads TGTGCCAGCAGCCAAGACCTAGCGGGTTCATACAATGAGCAGTTCTTC. The encoded protein is CASSQDLAGSYNEQFF.

The rearrangement uses TRBV7-6 and TRBJ2-2; TRBD1 is a possible D gene (5 bases). Germline V lookup: CDR1 SGHVS, CDR2 FNYEAQ. The CDR3 contains 13 residues. The V and J ends lost 6 bases and 6 bases respectively, with 11 bases between them. The CDR3 here is CASRLTGAGELFF. DNA for the CDR3: TGTGCCAGCAGACTTACAGGTGCCGGGGAGCTGTTTTTT.

This chain links TRBV19 with TRBJ1-5, with 7 positions matching TRBD1. The CDR3 spans 18 residues. Germline V CDR1 and CDR2: LNHDA, SQIVND (reference sequence). V lost 4 bases, J lost 1 base, and 13 bases stayed unmatched. The CDR3 reads CASSTTRQGKLSNQPQHF. For the CDR3, the DNA is TGTGCCAGTAGTACGACCCGACAGGGTAAATTAAGCAATCAGCCCCAGCATTTT.

This chain links TRBV5-5 with TRBJ1-2; the D gene is possibly TRBD1 (5 bases). V lost 1 base to trimming and J lost 5 bases, with 9 bases between them. The CDR3 loop spans 13 amino acids. CDR1 and CDR2 (germline): SGHKS, YYEKEE (reference sequence). The CDR3 coding sequence is TGTGCCAGCAGCTTGACAGGACCGTATGGCTACACCTTC. This encodes CASSLTGPYGYTF.

The V and J genes are TRBV18 and TRBJ2-5, with no clear D. Trimming stripped 6 bases from V and 5 bases from J, with 10 bases between. Germline-derived CDR1 and CDR2 are KGHSH and LQKENI. The CDR3 consists of 12 residues. The CDR3 coding sequence is TGTGCCAGCTCTTCGTATAGGGAGACCCAGTACTTC. Encoded protein: CASSSYRETQYF.

The chain carries TRBV28 and TRBJ2-7; 7 bases map to TRBD1. Germline loops: CDR1 MDHEN, CDR2 SYDVKM. The CDR3 covers 15 residues. Trimming at V came to 2 bases and at J to 2 bases, leaving 6 bases not matched to a gene. The DNA of the CDR3 is TGTGCCAGCAGTTTAAATCCCACAGGGGCCTACGAGCAGTACTTC. Amino acid sequence: CASSLNPTGAYEQYF.

V and J are TRBV28 and TRBJ2-3; 7 bases line up with TRBD2. CDR3 size: 11 residues. Germline CDR1 and CDR2: MDHEN and SYDVKM. Written as DNA, the CDR3 is TGTGCTACGGGAGGAACAGATACGCAGTATTTT. Its protein is CATGGTDTQYF.

The chain joins TRBV18 to TRBJ1-4; 9 bases match TRBD1. Germline V gene data show CDR1 as KGHSH and CDR2 as LQKENI. Trimming took 3 bases from V and 7 from J; bases not matched to a gene: 3. The length of the CDR3 is 14 residues. The CDR3 DNA sequence: TGTGCCAGCTCACCGGGACAGGGAATTGAAAAACTGTTTTTT. Translation: CASSPGQGIEKLFF.

The chain recombines TRBV7-9 with TRBJ1-2; D remains ambiguous. Deletions cut 1 base from V and 10 bases from J, with 19 bases between. The CDR3 is made up of 15 amino acids. In germline, CDR1 is SEHNR, CDR2 FQNEAQ (reference sequence). The CDR3 is CASSLGRVGIDFYTF. The CDR3 coding sequence is TGTGCCAGCAGCTTAGGGAGGGTGGGTATCGACTTCTACACCTTC. The full variable domain, rest sourced from reference TRBV7-9 and TRBJ1-2, is DTGVSQNPRHKITKRGQNVTFRCDPISEHNRLYWYRQTLGQGPEFLTYFQNEAQLEKSRLLSDRFSAERPKGSFSTLEIQRTEQGDSAMYLCASSLGRVGIDFYTFGSGTRLTVV.